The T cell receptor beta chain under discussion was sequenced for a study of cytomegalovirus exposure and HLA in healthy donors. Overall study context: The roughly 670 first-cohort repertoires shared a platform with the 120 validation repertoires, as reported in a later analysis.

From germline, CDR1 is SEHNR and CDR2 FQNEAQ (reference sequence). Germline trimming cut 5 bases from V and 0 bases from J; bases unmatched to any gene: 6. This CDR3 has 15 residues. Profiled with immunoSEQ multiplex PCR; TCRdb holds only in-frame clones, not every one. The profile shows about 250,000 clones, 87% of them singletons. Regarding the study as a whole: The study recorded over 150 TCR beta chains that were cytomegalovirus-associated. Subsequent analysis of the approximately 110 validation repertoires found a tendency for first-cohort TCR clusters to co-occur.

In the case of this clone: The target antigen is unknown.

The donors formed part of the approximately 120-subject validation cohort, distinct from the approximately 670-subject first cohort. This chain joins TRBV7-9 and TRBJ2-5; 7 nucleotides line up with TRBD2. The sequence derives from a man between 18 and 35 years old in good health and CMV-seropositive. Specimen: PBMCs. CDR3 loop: CASSLGSGYQETQYF. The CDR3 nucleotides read TGTGCCAGCAGCCTCGGTAGCGGGTACCAAGAGACCCAGTACTTC.